The 29 T cell receptor beta chains reported below all come from one sample, sequenced in a study of control samples from healthy donors and cancer patients. Sequencing used immunoSEQ multiplex PCR; TCRdb keeps in-frame clones, though not all of them. The sample holds some 120,000 clones, 85% to 95% seen once. The source material was blood. All receptors come from a man younger than 30 in good health.

This clone has only one observation. V and J are TRBV19 and TRBJ1-4; D call uncertain. V lost 5 bases, J lost 8 bases, and 12 bases lay in between. The germline V gene encodes CDR1 LNHDA and CDR2 SQIVND (reference sequence). The CDR3 is 13 residues long. The CDR3 spells CASSLRMWEKLFF. The CDR3, as DNA: TGTGCCAGTAGTCTGAGGATGTGGGAAAAACTGTTTTTT.

The chain links TRBV7-9 to TRBJ2-5; TRBD1 matches at 7 bases. The CDR3 is 18 residues long. Trimming took 5 bases from V and 5 from J; bases not matched to a gene: 20. The V gene's germline CDR1 is SEHNR and CDR2 FQNEAQ (reference sequence). In DNA, the CDR3 is TGTGCCAGCAGCACACAAAAGACCCGGACAGGCGTGCCGGAGACCCAGTACTTC. It translates to CASSTQKTRTGVPETQYF.

The chain is built from TRBV6-5 and TRBJ1-2; the D gene is possibly TRBD1 (6 bases). CDR3 length: 13 residues. V lost 8 bases and J lost 5, with 15 bases in between. Germline values: CDR1 MNHEY, CDR2 SVGAGI. CDR3 DNA: TGTGCCAGCTCAGAGAGGGGGTTATATGGCTACACCTTC. Its protein product is CASSERGLYGYTF.

This sequence joins TRBV30 and TRBJ1-6; D perhaps matches TRBD1 (6 bases). Germline values: CDR1 GTSNPN, CDR2 SVGIG (reference sequence). Trimming removed 2 bases at V and 9 bases at J, with 14 bases between. This CDR3 spans 14 amino acids. CDR3 DNA sequence: TGTGCCTGGAGTAAGGGGCAGGGGAGTTCACCCCTCCACTTT. Translation: CAWSKGQGSSPLHF.

This chain connects TRBV7-9 to TRBJ1-1; TRBD1 is a possible D gene (5 bases). V was cut by 6 bases and J by 0 bases, with 17 bases left in between. Germline V gene lookup returns CDR1 SEHNR and CDR2 FQNEAQ (reference sequence). The CDR3 runs 16 residues. CDR3 sequence reads: CASSPERGGMNTEAFF. The CDR3 DNA reads TGTGCCAGCAGTCCAGAAAGGGGCGGAATGAACACTGAAGCTTTCTTT. The variable domain in full, completed from reference TRBV7-9 and TRBJ1-1, reads DTGVSQNPRHKITKRGQNVTFRCDPISEHNRLYWYRQTLGQGPEFLTYFQNEAQLEKSRLLSDRFSAERPKGSFSTLEIQRTEQGDSAMYLCASSPERGGMNTEAFFGQGTRLTVV.

The V gene is TRBV4-1, the J gene TRBJ2-3; 7 bases are a match to TRBD1. Losses at the gene ends were 0 bases for V and 4 bases for J; bases not matched to a gene: 1. Looked up from germline, CDR1 is MGHRA and CDR2 is YSYEKL. This CDR3 is built from 14 residues. CDR3: CASSQEQGADTQYF. For the CDR3, the DNA is TGCGCCAGCAGCCAAGAGCAGGGGGCAGATACGCAGTATTTT.

This chain links TRBV27 with TRBJ2-3; D is uncertain. Germline V gene data show CDR1 as MNHEY and CDR2 as SMNVEV (reference sequence). The CDR3 extends over 14 amino acids. V lost 6 bases, J lost 0 bases, and 10 bases lay in between. The CDR3 loop is CASRLFRSTDTQYF. As DNA, the CDR3 is TGTGCCAGCAGGCTGTTCAGAAGCACAGATACGCAGTATTTT.

This rearrangement joins TRBV4-2 to TRBJ1-1, with TRBD1 matching over 7 bases. There are 16 residues in the CDR3. J was trimmed by 5 bases and V by 1 base; bases with no gene match: 10. CDR1 and CDR2 (germline): LGHNA, YNFKEQ. The CDR3 bases are TGTGCCAGCAGCCAAGGGGGACAGTCAATTAGTACTGAAGCTTTCTTT. This codes for CASSQGGQSISTEAFF.

V gene TRBV20-1 combines with J gene TRBJ1-5, with D unclear. V was clipped by 3 bases and J by 1 base, with 4 bases between them. The germline gives CDR1 DFQATT, CDR2 SNEGSKA (reference sequence). The CDR3 runs to 12 residues. The CDR3 here is CSASQSNQPQHF. DNA of the CDR3: TGCAGTGCTAGTCAGAGCAATCAGCCCCAGCATTTT.

V usage is TRBV30 and J usage is TRBJ2-1; D gene ambiguous. Germline V gene lookup returns CDR1 GTSNPN and CDR2 SVGIG (reference sequence). This CDR3 is 12 amino acids long. The V end lost 5 bases, the J end lost 0 bases, and 5 bases lay between the germline ends. DNA of the CDR3: TGTGCCTGGGCCCTCTCCTACAATGAGCAGTTCTTC. It specifies CAWALSYNEQFF.

This clone is a singleton in its sample. This sequence joins TRBV25-1 and TRBJ2-7; D gene unclear. The germline V gene has CDR1 MGHDK and CDR2 SYGVNS. V shed 7 bases and J shed 4 bases, with 8 bases lying between them. This CDR3 has 11 residues. The CDR3 here is CASTQGYEQYF. As DNA, the CDR3 is TGTGCCAGCACACAAGGTTACGAGCAGTACTTC.

This clone was picked up a small number of times. This rearrangement joins TRBV5-1 to TRBJ1-1, with 8 bases matching TRBD1. CDR3 length: 14 residues. The germline CDR1 and CDR2 sequences are SGHRS and YFSETQ. The V segment lost 4 bases and the J segment 1 base; nucleotides outside the gene matches: 3. CDR3 region: CASSTGQGNTEAFF. The CDR3 DNA follows: TGCGCCAGCAGCACCGGACAGGGGAACACTGAAGCTTTCTTT.

V usage is TRBV5-6 and J usage is TRBJ2-5; D is unresolved. The germline V gene has CDR1 SGHDT and CDR2 YYEEEE. This CDR3 contains 12 residues. The germline V and J ends were trimmed by 1 base and 5 bases, with 6 bases remaining between them. CDR3 residues: CASSLRVETQYF. The CDR3 region has the DNA TGTGCCAGCAGCTTGCGCGTCGAGACCCAGTACTTC.

The chain joins TRBV12-3 or TRBV12-4 to TRBJ1-1; D gene ambiguous. The CDR3 totals 12 residues. The V gene lost 8 bases and the J gene lost 1 base, with 8 bases spanning the gap. CDR3 nucleotide sequence: TGTGCCAGCCGGGCAGGGAACACTGAAGCTTTCTTT. Residues: CASRAGNTEAFF.

This chain uses TRBV5-5 with TRBJ2-1, with TRBD1 matching over 7 bases. Germline assignment: CDR1 SGHKS and CDR2 YYEKEE (reference sequence). Trimming cost V 4 bases and J 7 bases; bases outside gene matches: 8. The length of the CDR3 is 14 residues. The CDR3 DNA reads TGTGCCAGCAGCGAACAGGGGATGGGGAATGAGCAGTTCTTC. Translation: CASSEQGMGNEQFF.

The chain combines TRBV4-1 with TRBJ1-3; D is ambiguous. CDR3 length: 18 residues. CDR1 MGHRA and CDR2 YSYEKL come from the germline V gene. V was clipped by 3 bases and J by 0 bases, with 18 bases between them. The CDR3 DNA is TGCGCCAGCAGCCACGTACGCCGCTTGCAGGACTCTGGAAACACCATATATTTT. It specifies CASSHVRRLQDSGNTIYF.

The J gene is TRBJ1-1, the V gene TRBV6-5; no firm D call. Germline V lookup: CDR1 MNHEY, CDR2 SVGAGI. The CDR3 is 14 amino acids. Trimming stripped 4 bases from V and 0 bases from J, with 9 bases between. For the CDR3, the DNA is TGTGCCAGCAGTTTTGAGGGCATGAACACTGAAGCTTTCTTT. Its translation is CASSFEGMNTEAFF.

The chain employs TRBV4-1 and TRBJ1-5, with TRBD1 matching over 7 bases. Germline assignment: CDR1 MGHRA and CDR2 YSYEKL. The V and J ends lost 0 bases and 3 bases, in that order; junction bases with no gene match: 5. The length of the CDR3 is 16 residues. The CDR3 DNA is TGCGCCAGCAGCCAAGATCCAGGGGGTCTCAATCAGCCCCAGCATTTT. Protein sequence: CASSQDPGGLNQPQHF.

V and J are TRBV5-1 and TRBJ1-2; the match to TRBD1 covers 7 bases. The CDR3 extends over 17 amino acids. Per germline, CDR1 SGHRS and CDR2 YFSETQ. V shed 0 bases, J shed 7 bases, and the junction held 15 bases outside the gene matches. As DNA, the CDR3 is TGCGCCAGCAGCTTGGCCCGGGCGGCCAGGGGGATAGGTGGCTACACCTTC. This sequence encodes CASSLARAARGIGGYTF.

This clone was seen once. As DNA, the CDR3 is TGTGCCAGCAGTAGCAACCGAGGCTACACCTTC. Its protein product is CASSSNRGYTF. This chain uses TRBV6-5 with TRBJ1-2; D gene ambiguous. Between the trimmed V and J ends, which lost 5 bases and 8 bases, there was a span of 9 bases. CDR3 length: 11 amino acids. Germline V gene lookup returns CDR1 MNHEY and CDR2 SVGAGI.

The chain links TRBV5-5 to TRBJ1-1; D ambiguous. CDR3 size: 15 residues. V was clipped by 4 bases and J by 1 base, with 14 bases between them. Germline-derived CDR1 and CDR2 are SGHKS and YYEKEE (reference sequence). Written as DNA, the CDR3 is TGTGCCAGCAGCCCGGACGTAAATACGAACACTGAAGCTTTCTTT. It codes for CASSPDVNTNTEAFF.

This clone occurred a few times. The genes are TRBV9 and TRBJ2-1; no firm D call. The germline V gene has CDR1 SGDLS and CDR2 YYNGEE. Trimming cost V 1 base and J 8 bases, with 10 bases left between them. The CDR3 is 13 residues long. CDR3 sequence reads: CASSVPPIYEQFF. In nucleotides, the CDR3 is TGTGCCAGCAGCGTACCGCCAATTTATGAGCAGTTCTTC. The whole variable domain, filled in from reference TRBV9 and TRBJ2-1, reads DSGVTQTPKHLITATGQRVTLRCSPRSGDLSVYWYQQSLDQGLQFLIQYYNGEERAKGNILERFSAQQFPDLHSELNLSSLELGDSALYFCASSVPPIYEQFFGPGTRLTVL.

This clone was seen only once. The chain has TRBV5-6 and TRBJ1-1, with D possibly being TRBD1 (5 bases). CDR1 and CDR2 (germline): SGHDT, YYEEEE. CDR3 length: 15 amino acids. V was cut by 4 bases and J by 0 bases, with 13 bases left in between. In DNA form, the CDR3 reads TGTGCCAGCAGCCCGGGACGGGGGATGAACACTGAAGCTTTCTTT. This gives the protein CASSPGRGMNTEAFF.

The chain joins TRBV11-2 to TRBJ2-5; TRBD2 matches at 7 bases. Germline V gene sequence: CDR1 SGHAT, CDR2 FQNNGV. V lost 4 bases, J lost 2 bases, and 4 bases stayed unmatched. The CDR3 has 14 residues. CDR3 sequence: CASSWSGGQETQYF. The DNA of the CDR3 is TGTGCCAGCAGCTGGTCCGGGGGGCAAGAGACCCAGTACTTC.

The chain combines TRBV10-1 with TRBJ1-2; the D is unclear. Trimming cost V 8 bases and J 3 bases, with 7 bases left between them. The CDR3 runs 11 residues. CDR1 WNHNN and CDR2 SYGVQD come from the germline V gene (reference sequence). The CDR3 protein is CASLGHYGYTF. The CDR3 DNA reads TGCGCCAGCCTTGGTCACTATGGCTACACCTTC.

The CDR3 bases are TGTGCCAGCAGTTACGGAAGGGCAGAGACCCAGTACTTC. Translation: CASSYGRAETQYF. This chain links TRBV6-5 with TRBJ2-5; D unresolved. Germline V gene data show CDR1 as MNHEY and CDR2 as SVGAGI. V gave up 2 bases and J gave up 4 bases, with 8 bases separating them. The CDR3 loop spans 13 amino acids.

The chain couples TRBV18 to TRBJ1-2; D call uncertain. Germline V gene lookup returns CDR1 KGHSH and CDR2 LQKENI. Trimming took off 3 bases at V and 8 bases at J, with 13 bases between the two ends. The CDR3 extends over 13 amino acids. CDR3 amino acids: CASSPQAIMGYTF. Here the CDR3 DNA reads TGTGCCAGCTCACCCCAGGCTATAATGGGCTACACCTTC.

The rearrangement joins TRBV13 to TRBJ2-3; TRBD2 agrees at 8 bases. The CDR3 runs 21 residues. The V and J ends lost 2 bases and 1 base, in that order; junction bases with no gene match: 20. Per the germline V gene, CDR1 is PRHDT and CDR2 is FYEKMQ (reference sequence). The CDR3 spells CASSLSLVGRGAGEGTDTQYF. CDR3 DNA: TGTGCCAGCAGCTTAAGTCTCGTGGGGCGGGGGGCTGGTGAGGGCACAGATACGCAGTATTTT.

This chain uses TRBV5-4 with TRBJ2-7; possible D gene TRBD1, 6 bases. V was shortened by 3 bases and J by 12 bases, with 19 bases between the two germline ends. Germline V gene sequence: CDR1 SGHNT, CDR2 YYREEE (reference sequence). CDR3 length: 13 amino acids. For the CDR3, the DNA is TGTGCCAGCAGCTACGAAAGACAGGCGTACCGGTACTTC. Its translation is CASSYERQAYRYF.